Sequencing of this T cell receptor beta chain was carried out in a study of blood T cells in healthy people across ages. Whole-study results and caveats: Considered underestimates were the diversity estimates obtained from one million T cells. More naive CD4+ cells and higher diversity were found in long-lived than in aged donors.

The V segment lost 5 bases and the J segment 1 base; nucleotides outside the gene matches: 4. Germline V CDR1 and CDR2: MNHNY, SVGAGI (reference sequence). This CDR3 region has 14 residues. The table lists this clonotype with a few counts. What it binds is unknown. This could be a read error, since a much larger clone is one nucleotide away. Then a second PCR, running roughly 7 to 12 cycles, was carried out with a sample-barcoded 5' primer and a J-beta primer mix. Every cDNA molecule bore a tag from a template-switch adaptor containing 12 random nucleotides. Each CDR3 protein gets one entry after TCRdb re-called the 5' RACE reads with MiXCR. The sample lists around 580,000 distinct CDR3 sequences, less than 60% occurring once. Each donor was a healthy Caucasian individual from Russia, aged roughly 6 to 90.

The source of this sequence is a man of 80 years or more in good health. Sequenced sample: blood. The rearrangement joins TRBV6-6 to TRBJ2-7; TRBD1 matches at 8 bases. The CDR3 reads CASSDQGASYEQYF. CDR3 coding DNA: TGTGCCAGCAGTGACCAGGGGGCGTCCTACGAGCAGTACTTC.